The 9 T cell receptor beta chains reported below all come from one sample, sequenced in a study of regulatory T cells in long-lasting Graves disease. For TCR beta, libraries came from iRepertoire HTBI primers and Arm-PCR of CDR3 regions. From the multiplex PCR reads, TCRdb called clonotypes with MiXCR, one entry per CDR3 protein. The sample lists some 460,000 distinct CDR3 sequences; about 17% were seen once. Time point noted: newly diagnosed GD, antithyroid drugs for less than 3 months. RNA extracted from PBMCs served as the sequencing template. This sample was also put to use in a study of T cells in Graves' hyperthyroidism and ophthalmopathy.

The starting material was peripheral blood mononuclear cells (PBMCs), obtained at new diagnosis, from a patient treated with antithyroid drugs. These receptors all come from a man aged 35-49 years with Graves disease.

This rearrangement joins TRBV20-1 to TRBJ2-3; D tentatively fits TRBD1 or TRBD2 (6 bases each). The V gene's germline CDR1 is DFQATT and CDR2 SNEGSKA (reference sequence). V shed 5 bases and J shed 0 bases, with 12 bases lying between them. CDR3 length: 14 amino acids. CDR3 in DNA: TGCAGTGCTCCGAGGGGGGCGAGCACAGATACGCAGTATTTT. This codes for CSAPRGASTDTQYF.

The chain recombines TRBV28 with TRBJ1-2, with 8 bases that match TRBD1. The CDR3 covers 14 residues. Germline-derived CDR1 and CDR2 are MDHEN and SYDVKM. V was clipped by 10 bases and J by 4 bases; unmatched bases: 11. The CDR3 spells CAIISQGAAYGYTF. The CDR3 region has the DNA TGTGCCATTATCTCCCAGGGGGCGGCCTATGGCTACACCTTC.

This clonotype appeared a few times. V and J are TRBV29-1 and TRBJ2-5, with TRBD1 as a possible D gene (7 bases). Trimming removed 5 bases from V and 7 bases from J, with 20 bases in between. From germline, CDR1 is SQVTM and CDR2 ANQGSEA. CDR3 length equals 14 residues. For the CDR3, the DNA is TGCAGCGTTCAACCCCCGGCGCAGGGGGGGACCCAGTACTTC. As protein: CSVQPPAQGGTQYF.

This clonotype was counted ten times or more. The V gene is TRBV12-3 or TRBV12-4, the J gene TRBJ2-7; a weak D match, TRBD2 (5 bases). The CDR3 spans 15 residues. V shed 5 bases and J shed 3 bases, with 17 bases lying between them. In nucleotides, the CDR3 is TGTGCCAGCAGTCCCACTAGGGCGGGCAGCTACGAGCAGTACTTC. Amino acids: CASSPTRAGSYEQYF.

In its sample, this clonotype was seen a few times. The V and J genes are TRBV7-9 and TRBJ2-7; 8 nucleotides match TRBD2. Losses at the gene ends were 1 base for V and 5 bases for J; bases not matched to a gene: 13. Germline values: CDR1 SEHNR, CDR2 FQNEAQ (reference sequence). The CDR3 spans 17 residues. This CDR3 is CASSLVGTGTRTHEQYF. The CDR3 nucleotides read TGTGCCAGCAGCTTAGTAGGGACCGGGACTAGGACCCACGAGCAGTACTTC.

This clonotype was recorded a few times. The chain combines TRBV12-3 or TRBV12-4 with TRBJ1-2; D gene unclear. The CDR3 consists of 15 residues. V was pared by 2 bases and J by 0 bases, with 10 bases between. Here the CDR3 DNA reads TGTGCCAGCAGTTTACGTCCGCTAGCTAACTATGGCTACACCTTC. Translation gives CASSLRPLANYGYTF.

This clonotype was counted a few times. The CDR3 region has the DNA TGTGCCAGCAGCTTACAGGGACAGAGGAGCTCCTACGAGCAGTACTTC. Protein sequence: CASSLQGQRSSYEQYF. The V call is TRBV7-9, the J call TRBJ2-7; TRBD1 aligns across 7 bases. The CDR3 runs to 16 residues. Germline lookup yields CDR1 SEHNR and CDR2 FQNEAQ (reference sequence). The V and J ends lost 2 bases and 0 bases, in that order; junction bases with no gene match: 7.

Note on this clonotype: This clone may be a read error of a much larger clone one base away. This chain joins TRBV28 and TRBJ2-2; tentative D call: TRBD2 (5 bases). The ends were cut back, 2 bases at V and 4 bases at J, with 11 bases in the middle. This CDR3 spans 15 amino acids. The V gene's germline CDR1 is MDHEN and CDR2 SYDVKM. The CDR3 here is CASSLGQRSTGELFF. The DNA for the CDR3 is TGTGCCAGCAGTTTAGGCCAGCGGAGCACCGGGGAGCTGTTTTTT.

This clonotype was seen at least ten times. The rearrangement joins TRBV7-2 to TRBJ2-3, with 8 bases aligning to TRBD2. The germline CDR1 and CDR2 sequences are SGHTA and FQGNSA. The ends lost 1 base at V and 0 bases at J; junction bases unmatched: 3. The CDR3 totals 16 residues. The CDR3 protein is CASSLVGGRSTDTQYF. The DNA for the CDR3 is TGTGCCAGCAGCTTAGTAGGCGGGAGGAGCACAGATACGCAGTATTTT.